What follows are 17 T cell receptor beta chains derived from one specimen sequenced in a study of blood T cells in healthy people across ages. Then a second PCR, running roughly 7 to 11 cycles, was carried out with a sample-barcoded 5' primer and a J-beta primer mix. TCRdb reanalysed the 5' RACE reads using MiXCR and keeps one entry per CDR3 protein. The sample lists around 1,900,000 distinct CDR3 sequences; about two fifths were seen once. Specimen: blood. The receptors were gathered from a human donor in good health.

The gene calls are TRBV7-9 and TRBJ2-3, with a weak D call TRBD1 (5 bases). Trimming shortened V by 9 bases and J by 2 bases, and 12 bases separated the two germline ends. Per the germline V gene, CDR1 is SEHNR and CDR2 is FQNEAQ (reference sequence). This CDR3 is 13 amino acids long. The CDR3 loop is CARETANTDTQYF. The CDR3 nucleotides read TGTGCCAGAGAGACAGCAAACACAGATACGCAGTATTTT.

The chain uses TRBV12-3 or TRBV12-4 and TRBJ1-4; D uncertain. V shed 3 bases and J shed 11 bases, with 16 bases lying between them. CDR3 length: 14 amino acids. The CDR3 sequence: CASSFSGNAGKLFF. CDR3 coding DNA: TGTGCCAGCAGTTTTTCGGGGAATGCGGGGAAACTGTTTTTT.

This clonotype has just a few counts. A much more abundant neighbour one base away suggests this may be a read error. This chain connects TRBV7-3 to TRBJ2-2; TRBD1 is a possible D gene (6 bases). The CDR3 spans 15 residues. Trimming took 2 bases from V and 2 from J, leaving 9 bases between them. Germline V CDR1 and CDR2: SGHTA, FQGTGA. The CDR3 protein is CASSLSGVNTGELFF. As DNA, the CDR3 is TGTGCCAGCAGCTTATCAGGGGTTAACACCGGGGAGCTGTTTTTT.

This clonotype was observed a handful of times. The chain links TRBV4-3 to TRBJ2-1; 10 positions agree with TRBD1. Trimming cost V 4 bases and J 9 bases; bases outside gene matches: 21. Germline-derived CDR1 and CDR2 are LGHNA and YSLEER. This CDR3 region has 19 residues. For the CDR3, the DNA is TGCGCCAGCAGCCGCTACCGGGGGGACAGGGGTGATAAGTATAGTGAGCAGTTCTTC. This sequence encodes CASSRYRGDRGDKYSEQFF.

The V gene is TRBV20-1, the J gene TRBJ1-6; TRBD1 aligns across 7 bases. Losses at the gene ends were 0 bases for V and 1 base for J; bases not matched to a gene: 6. The CDR3 is made up of 17 amino acids. Germline V gene data show CDR1 as DFQATT and CDR2 as SNEGSKA (reference sequence). The CDR3 DNA is TGCAGTGCTAGAGATGAAAGGGGGCGATCCTATAATTCACCCCTCCACTTT. It yields the protein CSARDERGRSYNSPLHF.

The CDR3: CASRGRGGQPQHF. The DNA of the CDR3 is TGTGCCAGCAGAGGTAGGGGAGGGCAGCCCCAGCATTTT. The V gene is TRBV12-3 or TRBV12-4, the J gene TRBJ1-5, with a weak D call TRBD1 (5 bases). V lost 6 bases and J 7 bases, leaving 13 bases between the germline ends. The CDR3 has 13 residues.

The chain uses TRBV12-3 or TRBV12-4 and TRBJ2-1; the D gene could be TRBD1 or TRBD2 (6 bases each). The ends were cut back, 2 bases at V and 4 bases at J, with 12 bases in the middle. This CDR3 contains 15 residues. CDR3 nucleotide sequence: TGTGCCAGCAGTTTAATGGGGGGCACATACAATGAGCAGTTCTTC. Translating it yields CASSLMGGTYNEQFF.

The gene calls are TRBV12-3 or TRBV12-4 and TRBJ1-4; TRBD1 might be the D (5 bases). The CDR3 totals 15 residues. With 5 bases removed from V and 3 bases from J, the gap between germline ends came to 13 bases. CDR3: CASSRRRGPNEKLFF. The DNA for the CDR3 is TGTGCCAGCAGTCGCCGAAGGGGCCCTAATGAAAAACTGTTTTTT.

The J gene is TRBJ1-2, the V gene TRBV29-1; 7 bases fit TRBD1. The ends lost 7 bases at V and 3 bases at J; junction bases unmatched: 11. Germline V gene lookup returns CDR1 SQVTM and CDR2 ANQGSEA. This CDR3 is built from 14 residues. The CDR3 here is CSAEGFTGDYGYTF. The CDR3, as DNA: TGCAGCGCTGAGGGATTTACAGGGGACTATGGCTACACCTTC.

This clonotype showed up just a few times. The V and J genes are TRBV7-7 and TRBJ2-7; D is possibly TRBD1 (5 bases). Trimming removed 2 bases from V and 7 bases from J, with 15 bases in between. The CDR3 runs 14 residues. Germline V CDR1 and CDR2: SSHAT, FNYEAQ (reference sequence). The CDR3 protein is CASSLNLRGGEQYF. In DNA form, the CDR3 reads TGTGCCAGCAGCTTAAACTTAAGGGGCGGAGAGCAGTACTTC.

A few counts support this clonotype. Here the CDR3 reads CASRVADYGYTF. CDR3 sequence (DNA): TGTGCCAGCAGAGTTGCCGACTATGGCTACACCTTC. V gene TRBV2 combines with J gene TRBJ1-2; D is unresolved. Germline CDR1 is SNHLY and CDR2 is FYNNEI. The CDR3 has 12 amino acids. Deletions cut 6 bases from V and 3 bases from J, with 8 bases between.

The rearrangement links TRBV20-1 to TRBJ1-2, with TRBD1 as a possible D gene (5 bases). The germline V gene encodes CDR1 DFQATT and CDR2 SNEGSKA (reference sequence). V shed 3 bases and J shed 0 bases, with 14 bases lying between them. This CDR3 spans 15 amino acids. The chain's CDR3 is CSASVGRIPNYGYTF. The DNA of the CDR3 is TGCAGTGCTAGCGTGGGGCGCATCCCTAACTATGGCTACACCTTC.

This clonotype was detected a few times. V is TRBV12-3 or TRBV12-4 and J is TRBJ1-1, with D perhaps TRBD1 (5 bases). The CDR3 totals 14 residues. V lost 3 bases and J lost 4, with 12 bases in between. CDR3 in amino acids: CASSFWRRGTEAFF. In nucleotides, the CDR3 is TGTGCCAGCAGTTTCTGGAGAAGGGGCACTGAAGCTTTCTTT.

The chain links TRBV7-2 to TRBJ2-3; the D gene is possibly TRBD2 (7 bases). From germline, CDR1 is SGHTA and CDR2 FQGNSA. CDR3 length equals 14 residues. V lost 1 base, J lost 7 bases, and 12 bases lay in between. Written as DNA, the CDR3 is TGTGCCAGCAGCTTAGGGGGGGGGGCATATACGCAGTATTTT. It codes for CASSLGGGAYTQYF.

This clonotype was detected only a few times. An end of the junction differs from the germline gene, which may be a read error. This chain joins TRBV24-1 and TRBJ2-5; TRBD2 matches 7 bases. CDR1 is KGHDR and CDR2 is SFDVKD in the germline V gene. The CDR3 contains 14 residues. The CDR3 reads CATSLSGDQETQYF. The CDR3 region has the DNA TGTGCCACCAGTCTAAGCGGGGACCAGGAGACCCAGTACTTC.

This clonotype was seen only once. The gene calls are TRBV2 and TRBJ2-1; TRBD1 matches at 10 bases. Germline trimming cut 7 bases from V and 7 bases from J; bases unmatched to any gene: 7. The CDR3 has 14 residues. Germline CDR1 and CDR2: SNHLY and FYNNEI. This CDR3 is CASTVGQGGNEQFF. The CDR3 coding sequence is TGTGCCAGCACCGTTGGACAGGGGGGGAATGAGCAGTTCTTC.

The chain is built from TRBV13 and TRBJ1-6; the D gene is possibly TRBD1 (5 bases). The CDR3 is made up of 15 amino acids. Trimming stripped 2 bases from V and 10 bases from J, with 15 bases between. Germline V gene lookup returns CDR1 PRHDT and CDR2 FYEKMQ (reference sequence). The CDR3 sequence is CASSLRGPLNSPLHF. The CDR3, as DNA: TGTGCCAGCAGCTTAAGGGGACCGCTTAACTCACCCCTCCACTTT.